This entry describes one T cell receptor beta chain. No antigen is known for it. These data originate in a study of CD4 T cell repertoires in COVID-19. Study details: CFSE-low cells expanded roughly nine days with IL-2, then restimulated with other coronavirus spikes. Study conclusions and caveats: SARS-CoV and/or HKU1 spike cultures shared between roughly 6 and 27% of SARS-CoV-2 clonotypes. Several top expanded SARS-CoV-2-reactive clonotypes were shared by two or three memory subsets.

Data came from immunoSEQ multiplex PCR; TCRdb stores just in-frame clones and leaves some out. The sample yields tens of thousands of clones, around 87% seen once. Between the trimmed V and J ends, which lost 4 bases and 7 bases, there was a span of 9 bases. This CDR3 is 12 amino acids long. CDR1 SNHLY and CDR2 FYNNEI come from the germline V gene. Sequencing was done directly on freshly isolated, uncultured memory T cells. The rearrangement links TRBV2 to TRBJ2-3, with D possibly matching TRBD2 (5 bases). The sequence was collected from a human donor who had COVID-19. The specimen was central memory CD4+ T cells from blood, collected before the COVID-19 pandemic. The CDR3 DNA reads TGTGCCAGCAGTGGGACTTCTCATACGCAGTATTTT. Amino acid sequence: CASSGTSHTQYF.